Below are 5 T cell receptor beta chains sequenced from a single sample in a study of molecular identifiers for immune sequencing clone quantification. TCRdb re-called the PCR reads through MiXCR, storing one row per CDR3 protein. The profile covers a few hundred thousand distinct CDR3 sequences, with roughly 24% appearing a single time and about 0.73% taken by the ten largest. Sample: naive CD8+ T cells from blood, with Jurkat cell RNA spiked in. Subset defined: FACS-sorted CD8+CD4-CCR7+CD45RA+ naive T cells. The source of these receptors is a human donor in good health. Some libraries in this study had Jurkat cell RNA spiked in.

In this sample, this clonotype turned up a few times. The V call is TRBV28, the J call TRBJ2-1, with a possible D match to TRBD1 (6 bases). The germline V and J ends were trimmed by 5 bases and 8 bases, with 22 bases remaining between them. The CDR3 covers 16 residues. The germline V gene has CDR1 MDHEN and CDR2 SYDVKM. In nucleotides, the CDR3 is TGTGCCAGCAGTGTAGTGGAGGACAGCGTTGTGGATGAGCAGTTCTTC. Translation gives CASSVVEDSVVDEQFF. Based on the CDR3 plus reference TRBV28 and TRBJ2-1, the full variable domain is DVKVTQSSRYLVKRTGEKVFLECVQDMDHENMFWYRQDPGLGLRLIYFSYDVKMKEKGDIPEGYSVSREKKERFSLILESASTNQTSMYLCASSVVEDSVVDEQFFGPGTRLTVL.

The genes are TRBV11-2 and TRBJ2-1, with 8 bases that match TRBD2. V dropped 8 bases and J dropped 11; count of bases not matched to a gene: 11. Germline loops: CDR1 SGHAT, CDR2 FQNNGV. The CDR3 has 13 residues. As DNA, the CDR3 is TGTGCCAGCGGCGGGAGGCTGCGGGATAAGCAGTTCTTC. Translating gives CASGGRLRDKQFF.

Only a few counts were recorded for this clonotype. The chain couples TRBV27 to TRBJ2-1, with TRBD2 identical over 7 bases. Germline V gene sequence: CDR1 MNHEY, CDR2 SMNVEV (reference sequence). V was pared by 6 bases and J by 4 bases, with 6 bases of the junction left unmatched. The CDR3 sequence is 14 residues long. CDR3 amino acids: CASRGGLVYNEQFF. In nucleotides, the CDR3 is TGTGCCAGCAGGGGGGGGTTAGTGTACAATGAGCAGTTCTTC.

This clonotype showed up just a few times. V usage is TRBV14 and J usage is TRBJ2-7; D is perhaps TRBD1 (6 bases). Per the germline V gene, CDR1 is SGHDN and CDR2 is FVKESK. This CDR3 comprises 18 residues. V was cut by 1 base and J by 2 bases, with 21 bases left in between. CDR3: CASSQAFIRDTLTYEQYF. As DNA, the CDR3 is TGTGCCAGCAGCCAAGCTTTTATCCGGGACACCCTTACCTACGAGCAGTACTTC. Together with reference TRBV14 and TRBJ2-7, the CDR3 gives the full variable domain: EAGVTQFPSHSVIEKGQTVTLRCDPISGHDNLYWYRRVMGKEIKFLLHFVKESKQDESGMPNNRFLAERTGGTYSTLKVQPAELEDSGVYFCASSQAFIRDTLTYEQYFGPGTRLTVT.

A word on this clonotype: One base away lies a much larger clone, so this may be a sequencing read error. J is TRBJ2-2 and V is TRBV29-1; D is perhaps TRBD2 (5 bases). Germline V gene data show CDR1 as SQVTM and CDR2 as ANQGSEA. The CDR3 totals 13 residues. DNA for the CDR3: TGCAGCGTTGGTGTCGGGAACACCGGGAAGCTGTTTTTT. This codes for CSVGVGNTGKLFF.